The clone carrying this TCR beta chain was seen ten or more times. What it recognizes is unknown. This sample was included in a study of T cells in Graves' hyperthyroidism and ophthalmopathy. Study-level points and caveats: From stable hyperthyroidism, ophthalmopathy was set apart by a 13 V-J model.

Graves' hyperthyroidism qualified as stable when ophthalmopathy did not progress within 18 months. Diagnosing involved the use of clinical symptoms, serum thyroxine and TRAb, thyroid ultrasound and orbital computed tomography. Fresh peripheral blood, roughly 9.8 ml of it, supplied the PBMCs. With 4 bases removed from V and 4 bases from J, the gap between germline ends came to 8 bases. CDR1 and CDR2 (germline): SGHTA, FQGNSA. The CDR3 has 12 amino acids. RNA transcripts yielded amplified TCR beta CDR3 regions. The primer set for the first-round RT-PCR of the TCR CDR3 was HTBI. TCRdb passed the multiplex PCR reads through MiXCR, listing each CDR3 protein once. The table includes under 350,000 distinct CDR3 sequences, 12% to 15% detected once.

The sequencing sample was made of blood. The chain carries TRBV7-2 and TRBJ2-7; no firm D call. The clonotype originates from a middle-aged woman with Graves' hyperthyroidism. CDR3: CASSSDLYEQYF. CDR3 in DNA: TGTGCCAGCAGCTCCGACCTTTACGAGCAGTACTTC.